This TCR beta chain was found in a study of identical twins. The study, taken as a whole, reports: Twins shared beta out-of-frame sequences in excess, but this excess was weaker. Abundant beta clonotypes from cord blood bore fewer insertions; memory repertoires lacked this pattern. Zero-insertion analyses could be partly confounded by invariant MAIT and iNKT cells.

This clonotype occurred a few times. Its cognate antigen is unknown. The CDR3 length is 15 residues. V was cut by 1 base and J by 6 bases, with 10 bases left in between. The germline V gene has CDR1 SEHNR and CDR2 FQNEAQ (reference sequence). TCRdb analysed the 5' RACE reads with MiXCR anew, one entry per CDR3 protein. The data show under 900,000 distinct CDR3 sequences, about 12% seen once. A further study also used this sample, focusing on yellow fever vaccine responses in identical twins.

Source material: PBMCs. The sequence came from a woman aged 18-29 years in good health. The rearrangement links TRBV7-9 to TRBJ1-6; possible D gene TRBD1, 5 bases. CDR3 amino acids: CASSLDRLGNSPLHF. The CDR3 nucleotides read TGTGCCAGCAGCTTAGACAGGTTAGGTAATTCACCCCTCCACTTT.